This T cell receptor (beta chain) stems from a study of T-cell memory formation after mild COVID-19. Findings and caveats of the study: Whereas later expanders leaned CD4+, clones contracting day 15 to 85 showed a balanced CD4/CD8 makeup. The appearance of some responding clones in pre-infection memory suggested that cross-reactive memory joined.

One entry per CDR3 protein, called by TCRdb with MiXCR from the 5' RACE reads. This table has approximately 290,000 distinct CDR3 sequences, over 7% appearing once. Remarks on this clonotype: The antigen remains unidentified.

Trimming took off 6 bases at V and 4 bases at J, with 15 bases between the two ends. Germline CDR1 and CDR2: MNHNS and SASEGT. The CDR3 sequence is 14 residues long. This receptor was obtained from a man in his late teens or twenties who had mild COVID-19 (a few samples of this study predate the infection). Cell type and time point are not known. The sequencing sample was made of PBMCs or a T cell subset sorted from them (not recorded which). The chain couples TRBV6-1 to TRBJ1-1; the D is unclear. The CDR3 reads CASRREPAATEAFF. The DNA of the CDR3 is TGTGCCAGCAGGAGGGAGCCCGCGGCCACTGAAGCTTTCTTT.